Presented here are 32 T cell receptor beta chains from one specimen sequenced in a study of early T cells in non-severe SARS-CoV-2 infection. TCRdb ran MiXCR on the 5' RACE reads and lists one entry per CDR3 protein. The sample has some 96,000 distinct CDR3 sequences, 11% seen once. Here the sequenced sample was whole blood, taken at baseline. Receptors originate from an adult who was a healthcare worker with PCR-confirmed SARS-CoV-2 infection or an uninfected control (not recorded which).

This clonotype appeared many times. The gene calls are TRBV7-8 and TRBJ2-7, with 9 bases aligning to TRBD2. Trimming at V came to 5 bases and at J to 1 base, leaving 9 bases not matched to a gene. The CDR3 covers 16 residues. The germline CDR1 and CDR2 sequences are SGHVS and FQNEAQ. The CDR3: CASSLFAGGPSYEQYF. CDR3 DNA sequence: TGTGCCAGCAGCCTGTTCGCGGGAGGGCCGTCCTACGAGCAGTACTTC.

The CDR3 DNA is TGTGCCAGCAGCCAAGGACAGGGGGCCGACTATAATTCACCCCTCCACTTT. It is translated as CASSQGQGADYNSPLHF. V gene TRBV3-1 combines with J gene TRBJ1-6, with 10 bases aligning to TRBD1. The CDR3 totals 17 residues. With 1 base clipped from V and 3 bases from J, the junction kept 3 bases outside the gene matches. Germline V lookup: CDR1 LGHDT, CDR2 YNNKEL (reference sequence).

The DNA for the CDR3 is TGTGCCAGCAGCCCCGACAGGGGCCACGAGCAGTACTTC. Protein: CASSPDRGHEQYF. The chain employs TRBV7-2 and TRBJ2-7, with 8 bases matching TRBD1. CDR3 length equals 13 residues. Per germline, CDR1 SGHTA and CDR2 FQGNSA. The ends lost 5 bases at V and 5 bases at J; junction bases unmatched: 5.

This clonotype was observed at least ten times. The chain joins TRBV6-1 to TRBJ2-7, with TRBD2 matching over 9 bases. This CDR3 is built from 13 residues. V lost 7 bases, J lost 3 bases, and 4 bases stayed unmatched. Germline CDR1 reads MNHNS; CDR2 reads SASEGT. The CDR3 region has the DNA TGTGCCAGCATTTTTAGCGGGAGCTACGAGCAGTACTTC. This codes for CASIFSGSYEQYF.

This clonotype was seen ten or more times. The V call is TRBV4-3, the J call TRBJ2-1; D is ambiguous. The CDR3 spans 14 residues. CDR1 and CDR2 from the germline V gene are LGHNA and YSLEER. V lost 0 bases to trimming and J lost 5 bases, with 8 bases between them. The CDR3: CASSQDPRNNEQFF. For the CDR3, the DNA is TGCGCCAGCAGCCAAGACCCAAGGAACAATGAGCAGTTCTTC.

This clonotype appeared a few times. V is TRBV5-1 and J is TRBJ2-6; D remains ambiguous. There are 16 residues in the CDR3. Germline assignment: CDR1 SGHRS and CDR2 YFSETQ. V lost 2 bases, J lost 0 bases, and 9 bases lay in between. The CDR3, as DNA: TGCGCCAGCAGCTTTGACGTCTCCTCTGGGGCCAACGTCCTGACTTTC. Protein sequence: CASSFDVSSGANVLTF.

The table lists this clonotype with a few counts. The CDR3, as DNA: TGCGCCAGCAGCTTCCGAGCCAGCGGGAGTGGGCATGAGCAGTTCTTC. This encodes CASSFRASGSGHEQFF. The rearrangement joins TRBV5-1 to TRBJ2-1; 8 bases are shared with TRBD2. The CDR3 covers 16 residues. The germline CDR1 and CDR2 sequences are SGHRS and YFSETQ. V lost 2 bases, J lost 8 bases, and 12 bases stayed unmatched.

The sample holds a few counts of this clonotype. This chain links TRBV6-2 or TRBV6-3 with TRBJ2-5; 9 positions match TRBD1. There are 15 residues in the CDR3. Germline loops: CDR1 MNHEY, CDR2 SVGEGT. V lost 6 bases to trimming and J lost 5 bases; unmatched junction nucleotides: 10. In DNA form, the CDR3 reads TGTGCCAGCAGAACCACCGGGACAGGGTTGGAGACCCAGTACTTC. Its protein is CASRTTGTGLETQYF.

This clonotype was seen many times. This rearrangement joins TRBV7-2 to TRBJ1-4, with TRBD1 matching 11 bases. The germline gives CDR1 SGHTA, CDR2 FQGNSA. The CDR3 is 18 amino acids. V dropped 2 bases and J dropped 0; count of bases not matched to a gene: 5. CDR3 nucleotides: TGTGCCAGCAGCTTAAGGGGGACAGGGGGTGCAACTAATGAAAAACTGTTTTTT. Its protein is CASSLRGTGGATNEKLFF.

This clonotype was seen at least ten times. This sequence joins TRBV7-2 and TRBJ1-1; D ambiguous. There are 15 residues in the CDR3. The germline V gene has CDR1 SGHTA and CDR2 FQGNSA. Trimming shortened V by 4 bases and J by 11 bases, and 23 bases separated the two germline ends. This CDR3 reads CASSSSPGPAERAFF. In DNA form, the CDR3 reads TGTGCCAGCAGCTCCTCCCCGGGCCCAGCGGAAAGGGCTTTCTTT.

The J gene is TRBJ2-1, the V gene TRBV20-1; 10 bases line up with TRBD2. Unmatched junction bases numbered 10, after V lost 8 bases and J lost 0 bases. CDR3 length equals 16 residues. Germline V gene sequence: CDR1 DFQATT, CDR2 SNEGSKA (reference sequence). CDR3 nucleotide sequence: TGCAGTCCCTTCCAGCGGGGGGGTTCCTCCTACAATGAGCAGTTCTTC. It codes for CSPFQRGGSSYNEQFF.

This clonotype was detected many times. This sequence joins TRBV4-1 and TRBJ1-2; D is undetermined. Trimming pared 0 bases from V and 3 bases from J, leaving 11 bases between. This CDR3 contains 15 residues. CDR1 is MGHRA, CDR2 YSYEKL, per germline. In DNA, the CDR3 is TGCGCCAGCAGCCAAGATATCGCAGCCTACTATGGCTACACCTTC. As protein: CASSQDIAAYYGYTF.

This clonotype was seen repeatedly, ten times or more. The CDR3 is CASSELLLTRDTQYF. DNA for the CDR3: TGTGCCAGCAGTGAACTGTTACTAACGCGGGATACGCAGTATTTT. This chain connects TRBV2 to TRBJ2-3; unclear D gene. The CDR3 is 15 amino acids. With 2 bases removed from V and 6 bases from J, the gap between germline ends came to 15 bases. CDR1 is SNHLY and CDR2 is FYNNEI in the germline V gene.

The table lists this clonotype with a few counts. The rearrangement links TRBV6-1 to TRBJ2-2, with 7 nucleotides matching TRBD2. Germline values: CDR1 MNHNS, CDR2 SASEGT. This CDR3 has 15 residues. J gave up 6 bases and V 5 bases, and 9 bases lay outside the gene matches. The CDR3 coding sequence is TGTGCCAGCAGTCGGCGGACTAGGTGGGCCGGGGAGCTGTTTTTT. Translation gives CASSRRTRWAGELFF.

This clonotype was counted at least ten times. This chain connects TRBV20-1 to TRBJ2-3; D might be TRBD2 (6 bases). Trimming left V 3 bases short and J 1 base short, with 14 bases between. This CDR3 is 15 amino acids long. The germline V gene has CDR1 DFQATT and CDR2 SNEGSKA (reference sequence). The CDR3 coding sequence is TGCAGTGCTAGTCCCGGGGGTAGCCGCACAGATACGCAGTATTTT. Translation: CSASPGGSRTDTQYF.

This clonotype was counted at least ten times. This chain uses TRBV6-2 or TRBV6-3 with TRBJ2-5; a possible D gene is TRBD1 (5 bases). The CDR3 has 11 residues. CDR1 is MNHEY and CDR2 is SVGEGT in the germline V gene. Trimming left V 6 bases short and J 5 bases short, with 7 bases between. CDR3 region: CASSSGETQYF. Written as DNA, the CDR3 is TGTGCCAGCAGCTCAGGGGAGACCCAGTACTTC.

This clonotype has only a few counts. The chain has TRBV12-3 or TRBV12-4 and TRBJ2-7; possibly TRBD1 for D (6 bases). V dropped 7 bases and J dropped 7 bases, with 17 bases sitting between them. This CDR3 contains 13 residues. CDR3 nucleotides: TGTGCCAGCACCGACGTGATCCAGGGGGAGCAGTACTTC. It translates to CASTDVIQGEQYF.

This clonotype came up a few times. The CDR3 DNA reads as TGTGCCCGCAATCCCCTGGTGAACACTGAAGCTTTCTTT. Protein product: CARNPLVNTEAFF. The chain uses TRBV30 and TRBJ1-1, with D uncertain. This CDR3 is built from 13 residues. V lost 8 bases and J lost 0, with 13 bases in between. Germline CDR1 is GTSNPN and CDR2 is SVGIG (reference sequence).

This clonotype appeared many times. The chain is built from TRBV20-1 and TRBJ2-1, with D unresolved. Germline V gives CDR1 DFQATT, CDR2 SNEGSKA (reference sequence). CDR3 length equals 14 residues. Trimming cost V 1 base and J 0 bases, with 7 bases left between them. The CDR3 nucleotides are TGCAGTGCTAGAGTAGTTTACTCCTACAATGAGCAGTTCTTC. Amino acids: CSARVVYSYNEQFF.

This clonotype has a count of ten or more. CDR3 region: CSASDDRGHFMNTEAFF. The CDR3 bases are TGCAGTGCTAGTGACGACAGGGGGCACTTCATGAACACTGAAGCTTTCTTT. V and J are TRBV20-1 and TRBJ1-1; 10 bases align to TRBD1. Losses at the gene ends were 3 bases for V and 0 bases for J; bases not matched to a gene: 10. From germline, CDR1 is DFQATT and CDR2 SNEGSKA (reference sequence). The CDR3 extends over 17 amino acids.

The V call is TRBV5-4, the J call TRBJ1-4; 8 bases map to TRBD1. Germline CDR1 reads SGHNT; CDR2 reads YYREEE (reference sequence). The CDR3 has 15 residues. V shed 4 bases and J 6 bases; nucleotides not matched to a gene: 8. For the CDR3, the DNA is TGTGCCAGCAGCGACCAGGGGGCGCTTGATGAAAAACTGTTTTTT. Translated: CASSDQGALDEKLFF.

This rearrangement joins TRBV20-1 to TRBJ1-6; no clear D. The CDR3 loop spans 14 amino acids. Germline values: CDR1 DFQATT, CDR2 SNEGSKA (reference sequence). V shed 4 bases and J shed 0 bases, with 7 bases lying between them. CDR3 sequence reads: CSATVSSYNSPLHF. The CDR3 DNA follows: TGCAGTGCTACGGTTAGCTCCTATAATTCACCCCTCCACTTT.

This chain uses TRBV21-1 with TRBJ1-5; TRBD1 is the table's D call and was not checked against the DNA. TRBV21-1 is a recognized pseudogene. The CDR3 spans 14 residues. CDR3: CASSPPLSNQPQHF. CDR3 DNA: TGTGCCAGCAGCCCCCCTCTGAGCAATCAGCCCCAGCATTTT.

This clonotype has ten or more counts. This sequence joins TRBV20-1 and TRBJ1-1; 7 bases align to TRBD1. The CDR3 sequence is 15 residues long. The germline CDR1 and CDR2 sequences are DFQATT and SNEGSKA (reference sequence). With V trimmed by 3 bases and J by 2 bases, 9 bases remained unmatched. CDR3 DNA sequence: TGCAGTGCTAGGAGGGCAGGGGGACCTAACACTGAAGCTTTCTTT. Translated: CSARRAGGPNTEAFF.

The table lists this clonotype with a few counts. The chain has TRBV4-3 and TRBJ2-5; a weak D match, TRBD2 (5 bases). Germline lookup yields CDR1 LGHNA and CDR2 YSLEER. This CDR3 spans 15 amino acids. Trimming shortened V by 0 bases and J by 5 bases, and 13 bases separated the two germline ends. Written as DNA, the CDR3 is TGCGCCAGCAGCCAAGATTTTGTGGCGGGCGAGACCCAGTACTTC. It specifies CASSQDFVAGETQYF.

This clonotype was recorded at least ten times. The CDR3 region is CASNREGGETQYF. CDR3 coding DNA: TGTGCCAGCAATCGGGAGGGGGGAGAGACCCAGTACTTC. The chain combines TRBV2 with TRBJ2-5, with 8 bases aligning to TRBD2. Germline loops: CDR1 SNHLY, CDR2 FYNNEI. Trimming removed 7 bases from V and 4 bases from J; junction bases left unmatched: 5. This CDR3 region has 13 residues.

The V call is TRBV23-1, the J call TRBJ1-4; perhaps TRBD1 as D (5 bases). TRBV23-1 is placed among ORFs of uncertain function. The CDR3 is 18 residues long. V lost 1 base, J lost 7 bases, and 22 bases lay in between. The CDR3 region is CASSQFFGDRPGSEKLFF. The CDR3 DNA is TGCGCCAGCAGTCAATTCTTTGGGGACCGCCCTGGCAGTGAAAAACTGTTTTTT.

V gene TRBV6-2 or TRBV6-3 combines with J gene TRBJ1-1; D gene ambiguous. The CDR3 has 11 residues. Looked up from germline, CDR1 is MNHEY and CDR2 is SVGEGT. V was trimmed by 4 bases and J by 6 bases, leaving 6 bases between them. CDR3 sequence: CASSSSPEAFF. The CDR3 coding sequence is TGTGCCAGCAGTTCATCCCCTGAAGCTTTCTTT.

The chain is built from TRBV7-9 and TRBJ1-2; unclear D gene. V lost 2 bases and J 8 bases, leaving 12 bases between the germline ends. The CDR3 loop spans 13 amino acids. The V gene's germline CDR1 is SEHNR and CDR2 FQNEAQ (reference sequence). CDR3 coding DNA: TGTGCCAGCAGCTTAAACAGCCACTTGGGCTACACCTTC. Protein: CASSLNSHLGYTF.

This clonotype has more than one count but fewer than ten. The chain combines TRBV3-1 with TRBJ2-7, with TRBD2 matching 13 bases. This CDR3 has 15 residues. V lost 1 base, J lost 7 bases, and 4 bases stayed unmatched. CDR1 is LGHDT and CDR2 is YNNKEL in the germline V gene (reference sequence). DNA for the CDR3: TGTGCCAGCAGCCAAGGACTAGCGGGGGGCGGAGAGCAGTACTTC. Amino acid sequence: CASSQGLAGGGEQYF.

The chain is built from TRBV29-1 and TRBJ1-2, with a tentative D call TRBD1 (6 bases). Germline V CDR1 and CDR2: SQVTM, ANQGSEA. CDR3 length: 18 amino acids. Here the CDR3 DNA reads TGCATCCCTCGCGGGGGCAGAAAGAGGTCAATGGGGAACTATGGCTACACCTTC. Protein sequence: CIPRGGRKRSMGNYGYTF.

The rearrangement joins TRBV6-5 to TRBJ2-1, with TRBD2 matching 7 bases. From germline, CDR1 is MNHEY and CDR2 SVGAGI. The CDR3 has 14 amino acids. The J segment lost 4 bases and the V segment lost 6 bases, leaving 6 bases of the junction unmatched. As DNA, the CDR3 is TGTGCCAGCAGCCGGAGCGGGATTTACAATGAGCAGTTCTTC. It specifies CASSRSGIYNEQFF.